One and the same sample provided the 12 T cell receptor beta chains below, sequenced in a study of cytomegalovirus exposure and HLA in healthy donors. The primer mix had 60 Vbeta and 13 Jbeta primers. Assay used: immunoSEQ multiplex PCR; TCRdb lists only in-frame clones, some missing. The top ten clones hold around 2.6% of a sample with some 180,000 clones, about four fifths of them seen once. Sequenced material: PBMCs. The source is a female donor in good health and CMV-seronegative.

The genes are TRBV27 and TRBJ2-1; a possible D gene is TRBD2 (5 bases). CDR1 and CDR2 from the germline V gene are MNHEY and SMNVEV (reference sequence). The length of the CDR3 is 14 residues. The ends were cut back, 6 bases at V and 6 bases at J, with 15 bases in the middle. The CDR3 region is CASSPEGWGNEQFF. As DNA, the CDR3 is TGTGCCAGCAGCCCCGAGGGTTGGGGCAATGAGCAGTTCTTC.

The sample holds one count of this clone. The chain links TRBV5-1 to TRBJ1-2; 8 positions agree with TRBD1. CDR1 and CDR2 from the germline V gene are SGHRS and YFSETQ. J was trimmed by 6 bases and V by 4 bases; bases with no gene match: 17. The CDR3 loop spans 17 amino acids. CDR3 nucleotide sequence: TGCGCCAGCAGCCAACCCTTCATGACAGGGGCTTCCCATGGCTACACCTTC. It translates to CASSQPFMTGASHGYTF.

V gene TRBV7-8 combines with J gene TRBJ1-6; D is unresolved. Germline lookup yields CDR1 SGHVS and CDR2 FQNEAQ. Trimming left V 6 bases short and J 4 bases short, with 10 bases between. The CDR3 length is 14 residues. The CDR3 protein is CASSIEFYNSPLHF. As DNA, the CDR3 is TGTGCCAGCAGTATCGAGTTTTATAATTCACCCCTCCACTTT.

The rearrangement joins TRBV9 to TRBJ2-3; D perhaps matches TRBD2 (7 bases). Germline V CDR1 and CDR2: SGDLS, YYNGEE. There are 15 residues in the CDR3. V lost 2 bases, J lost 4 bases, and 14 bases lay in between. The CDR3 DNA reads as TGTGCCAGCAGCGTTTGGAAGGGGGGGGCAGATACGCAGTATTTT. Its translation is CASSVWKGGADTQYF.

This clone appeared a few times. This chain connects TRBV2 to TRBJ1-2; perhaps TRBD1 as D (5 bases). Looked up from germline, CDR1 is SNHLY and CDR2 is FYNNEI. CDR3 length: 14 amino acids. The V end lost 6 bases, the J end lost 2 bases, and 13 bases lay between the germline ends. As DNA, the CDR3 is TGTGCCAGCAGGGGGTTGCAGGGAAACTATGGCTACACCTTC. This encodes CASRGLQGNYGYTF.

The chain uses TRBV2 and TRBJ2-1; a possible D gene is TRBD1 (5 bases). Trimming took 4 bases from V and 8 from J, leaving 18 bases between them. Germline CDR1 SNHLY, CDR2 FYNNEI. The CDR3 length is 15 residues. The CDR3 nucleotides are TGTGCCAGCAGTGTGCAGGGTTGGAACGGCGATGAGCAGTTCTTC. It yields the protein CASSVQGWNGDEQFF. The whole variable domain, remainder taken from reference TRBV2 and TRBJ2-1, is EPEVTQTPSHQVTQMGQEVILRCVPISNHLYFYWYRQILGQKVEFLVSFYNNEISEKSEIFDDQFSVERPDGSNFTLKIRSTKLEDSAMYFCASSVQGWNGDEQFFGPGTRLTVL.

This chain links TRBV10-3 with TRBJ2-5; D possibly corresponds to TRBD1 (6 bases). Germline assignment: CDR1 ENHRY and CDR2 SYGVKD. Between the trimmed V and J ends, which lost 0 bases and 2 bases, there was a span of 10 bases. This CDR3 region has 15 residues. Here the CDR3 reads CAISESWDIQETQYF. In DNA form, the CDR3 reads TGTGCCATCAGTGAGTCTTGGGACATTCAAGAGACCCAGTACTTC.

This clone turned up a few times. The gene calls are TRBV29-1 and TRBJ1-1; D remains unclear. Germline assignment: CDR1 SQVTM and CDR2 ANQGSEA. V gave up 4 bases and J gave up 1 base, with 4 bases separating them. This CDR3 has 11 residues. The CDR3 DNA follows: TGCAGCGTTGCCAGGAACACTGAAGCTTTCTTT. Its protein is CSVARNTEAFF.

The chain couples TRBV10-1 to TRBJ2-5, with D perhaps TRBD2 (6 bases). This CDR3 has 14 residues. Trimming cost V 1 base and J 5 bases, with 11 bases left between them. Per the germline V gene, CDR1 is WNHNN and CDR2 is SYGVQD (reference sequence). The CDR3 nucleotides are TGCGCCAGCAGTGAGTGCGGGGTGGGGGAGACCCAGTACTTC. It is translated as CASSECGVGETQYF.

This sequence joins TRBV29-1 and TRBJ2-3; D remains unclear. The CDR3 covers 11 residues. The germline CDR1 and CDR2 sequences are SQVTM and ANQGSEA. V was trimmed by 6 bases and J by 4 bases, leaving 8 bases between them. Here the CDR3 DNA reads TGCAGCGTCGATAGAGCAGATACGCAGTATTTT. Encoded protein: CSVDRADTQYF.

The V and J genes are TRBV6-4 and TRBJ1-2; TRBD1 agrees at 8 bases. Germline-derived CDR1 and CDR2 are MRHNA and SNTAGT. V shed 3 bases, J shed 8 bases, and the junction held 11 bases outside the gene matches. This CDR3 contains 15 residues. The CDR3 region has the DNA TGTGCCAGCAGTGAACCAAACGGACAGGGAAACGGCTACACCTTC. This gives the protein CASSEPNGQGNGYTF.

CDR3 sequence: CASSLPGAISTGELFF. The DNA for the CDR3 is TGCGCCAGCAGCTTGCCAGGGGCGATTAGCACCGGGGAGCTGTTTTTT. This chain connects TRBV5-1 to TRBJ2-2, with D possibly being TRBD1 (6 bases). CDR3 length: 16 amino acids. Deletions cut 1 base from V and 4 bases from J, with 14 bases between. Germline-derived CDR1 and CDR2 are SGHRS and YFSETQ.